This T cell receptor beta chain was captured by sequencing in a study of cytomegalovirus exposure and HLA in healthy donors. Trimming cost V 2 bases and J 9 bases, with 11 bases left between them. The CDR3 loop spans 13 amino acids. Germline CDR1 is LGHNA and CDR2 is YSLEER. Study-level points and caveats: Later analysis identified a missense DCLRE1C variant that was linked to TCR beta V- and J-gene trimming. According to an earlier analysis, most TCR beta V segments yielded productive rearrangements about 90% or about 30% of the time. Analyzed later, most CMV-associated TCR beta chains appeared HLA-restricted.

PCR employed 60 Vbeta and 13 Jbeta primers. In the authors' methods: An analysis performed later counted about 80 million unique TCR beta chains (approximately 10 million of them shared). The table came from immunoSEQ multiplex PCR; TCRdb's copy has only in-frame clones and leaves some out. V and J calls and clone size are copied from that table; D and trimming were computed from the DNA. The table has tens of thousands of clones, 55% to 70% seen once. This clone has more than one count but fewer than ten. Its antigen is not known. This TCR was sampled from a woman aged 40 to 50 in good health and CMV-seropositive. The sample was PBMCs. This chain connects TRBV4-3 to TRBJ2-1; D not resolved. CDR3 coding DNA: TGCGCCAGCAGCCAATCGCACGGTCTTGAGCAGTTCTTC. Translation gives CASSQSHGLEQFF.